This T cell receptor (beta chain) was sequenced in a study of metastatic and nonmetastatic thyroid tumors. On the study more broadly: From malignant and benign thyroid patients, repertoires in blood and in tumor or nodule tissue were compared.

Whole-study results and caveats: It was reportedly found that TCR beta diversity was significantly higher in malignant thyroid tumors than in benign nodules, a difference seen in both blood and tumor samples.

Prior to thyroid surgery, none of the patients had received any treatment. Per the study methods: Construction of a distant-metastasis classifier for papillary thyroid cancer relied on CDR3 differences across clinicopathological groups. MiXCR reprocessed the PCR reads for TCRdb. The V and J calls and clone size are TCRdb's, not the authors'. There are 53,000 or so clones in the sample; 20% to 25% occur only once, and roughly 4% lies in the top ten. This clone was counted many times. Its antigen is unidentified. Germline V lookup: CDR1 SNHLY, CDR2 FYNNEI. This CDR3 comprises 13 residues. Trimming removed 10 bases at V and 5 bases at J, with 14 bases between.

This clonotype originated in a female donor with papillary thyroid cancer or a benign thyroid nodule (not recorded which). Some clones in this sample may be carry-over from other donors' samples. Source material: blood. J is TRBJ2-2 and V is TRBV2; D gene uncertain. CDR3 in DNA: TGTGCCACTACTCCGGCAGGTACCGGGGAGCTGTTTTTT. Translating gives CATTPAGTGELFF. The whole variable domain, filled in from reference TRBV2 and TRBJ2-2, reads EPEVTQTPSHQVTQMGQEVILRCVPISNHLYFYWYRQILGQKVEFLVSFYNNEISEKSEIFDDQFSVERPDGSNFTLKIRSTKLEDSAMYFCATTPAGTGELFFGEGSRLTVL.